What follows is one TCR beta chain and its context. Its antigen is not identified. Peptide-pool stimulation followed by sequencing identified expanded antigen-specific CD4+ clonotypes in the ViraFEST assay. Upon completion of 10 days in culture, CD4+ T cells were isolated. No vaccinee had earlier SARS-CoV-2 infection, and nucleocapsid antibodies were negative. This table comes from immunoSEQ multiplex PCR, and its TCRdb copy is limited to in-frame clones, with some not included. In the table there are over 60,000 clones, approximately 79% of which are singletons. These data come from a study of vaccination effects on CD4 cells after COVID-19. Germline values: CDR1 LNHDA, CDR2 SQIVND (reference sequence). Trimming cost V 0 bases and J 2 bases, with 8 bases left between them. This CDR3 region has 15 residues.

Sequenced here: CD4+ T cells from PBMCs cultured with HCoV-NL63 spike peptides, sampled before COVID-19 vaccination. The rearrangement joins TRBV19 to TRBJ1-5; D is undetermined. The TCR comes from a human donor who received a COVID-19 vaccine. CDR3 bases: TGTGCCAGTAGTATAGAGGCCGGGGGCAATCAGCCCCAGCATTTT. Amino acids: CASSIEAGGNQPQHF.